The 28 T cell receptor beta chains below all came from one sample that was sequenced in a study of regulatory T cells in long-lasting Graves disease. Time point here: newly diagnosed GD, antithyroid drugs for less than 3 months. Generation of the TCR library employed RNA extracted from PBMCs. Building the TCR beta libraries relied on iRepertoire HTBI primers, and CDR3 regions underwent Arm-PCR. TCRdb re-called the multiplex PCR reads with MiXCR, one entry per CDR3 protein. The table includes 450,000 to 700,000 distinct CDR3 sequences, approximately 13% detected once. These data were also filed under a second study, of T cells in Graves' hyperthyroidism and ophthalmopathy.

The input for sequencing was peripheral blood mononuclear cells (PBMCs), taken at new diagnosis, from a patient treated with antithyroid drugs. The source is a young man with Graves disease.

In regard to this clonotype: This may arise from a read error, as a much more abundant clone is one base away. Here the CDR3 omits its conserved ending phenylalanine or tryptophan, so a read error is the likely source. The chain couples TRBV3-1 to TRBJ2-1, with 10 nucleotides matching TRBD2. Gene TRBJ2-5 matches the end of the DNA better, so the J call may be wrong. The CDR3 consists of 16 residues. Germline V gene lookup returns CDR1 LGHDT and CDR2 YNNKEL (reference sequence). The DNA for the CDR3 is TGTGCCAGCAGCCACTTCGGGACTAGCGAGCAAGAGACCCAGTACTCC. Protein: CASSHFGTSEQETQYS.

The V and J genes are TRBV6-4 and TRBJ2-1; tentatively, D is TRBD1 (6 bases). Trimming left V 7 bases short and J 6 bases short, with 22 bases between. Germline loops: CDR1 MRHNA, CDR2 SNTAGT. CDR3 size: 16 residues. DNA for the CDR3: TGTGCCAGCACTAGAGGGTGGACAGCAGGTAGCAATGAGCAGTTCTTC. The encoded protein is CASTRGWTAGSNEQFF.

This clonotype was counted a few times. The chain joins TRBV10-3 to TRBJ1-2; D unresolved. There are 12 residues in the CDR3. Germline lookup yields CDR1 ENHRY and CDR2 SYGVKD. V lost 3 bases and J lost 4, with 6 bases in between. The CDR3 DNA is TGTGCCATCAGTGACAGTTTCTATGGCTACACCTTC. As protein: CAISDSFYGYTF.

This clonotype was observed at least ten times. The gene calls are TRBV11-2 and TRBJ2-1; 8 bases align to TRBD1. The CDR3 extends over 15 amino acids. Per the germline V gene, CDR1 is SGHAT and CDR2 is FQNNGV. The junction had 13 bases not matched to a gene; V was cut back by 8 bases and J by 7 bases. CDR3 sequence (DNA): TGTGCCAGCGGCCTCTGGGGACAGGCTGGGAATGAGCAGTTCTTC. As protein: CASGLWGQAGNEQFF. The full variable domain, completed using reference TRBV11-2 and TRBJ2-1, is EAGVAQSPRYKIIEKRQSVAFWCNPISGHATLYWYQQILGQGPKLLIQFQNNGVVDDSQLPKDRFSAERLKGVDSTLKIQPAKLEDSAVYLCASGLWGQAGNEQFFGPGTRLTVL.

This clonotype was detected many times. The chain uses TRBV2 and TRBJ1-1; 9 nucleotides line up with TRBD1. V shed 6 bases and J 0 bases; nucleotides not matched to a gene: 5. Germline lookup yields CDR1 SNHLY and CDR2 FYNNEI. This CDR3 spans 15 amino acids. The CDR3 nucleotides are TGTGCCAGCAGAGGGGACAGGGATTTGAACACTGAAGCTTTCTTT. Translation gives CASRGDRDLNTEAFF.

This clonotype has only a few counts. The chain is built from TRBV20-1 and TRBJ1-2; no firm D call. This CDR3 is 14 amino acids long. Germline V CDR1 and CDR2: DFQATT, SNEGSKA (reference sequence). Between the trimmed V and J ends, which lost 5 bases and 1 base, there was a span of 14 bases. The DNA for the CDR3 is TGCAGTGCTCTTATAGGAGGGTATAACTATGGCTACACCTTC. Translating it yields CSALIGGYNYGYTF.

This rearrangement joins TRBV15 to TRBJ2-5, with 14 positions matching TRBD2. Germline CDR1 reads LNHNV; CDR2 reads YYDKDF (reference sequence). CDR3 size: 17 residues. With 2 bases clipped from V and 5 bases from J, the junction kept 7 bases outside the gene matches. CDR3 loop: CATSRHSGLAGVETQYF. CDR3 bases: TGTGCCACCAGCAGACATTCGGGACTAGCGGGAGTTGAGACCCAGTACTTC.

This clonotype showed up many times. CDR3 loop: CASSKAFRGTGGTEAFF. The CDR3, as DNA: TGTGCCAGCAGCAAAGCGTTCCGTGGGACAGGGGGGACTGAAGCTTTCTTT. V is TRBV6-1 and J is TRBJ1-1; the match to TRBD1 covers 11 bases. Per germline, CDR1 MNHNS and CDR2 SASEGT. J lost 5 bases, V lost 6 bases, and 14 bases had no gene match. The CDR3 is 17 amino acids.

This clonotype has a count of ten or more. The V and J genes are TRBV14 and TRBJ2-5; D ambiguous. CDR1 and CDR2 (germline): SGHDN, FVKESK. Trimming left V 0 bases short and J 4 bases short, with 6 bases between. The CDR3 is 13 residues long. For the CDR3, the DNA is TGTGCCAGCAGCCAAGATGGTCTAGAGACCCAGTACTTC. Translation gives CASSQDGLETQYF.

This chain uses TRBV9 with TRBJ2-1, with TRBD2 identical over 10 bases. The ends lost 3 bases at V and 4 bases at J; junction bases unmatched: 4. The V gene's germline CDR1 is SGDLS and CDR2 YYNGEE. This CDR3 comprises 15 residues. For the CDR3, the DNA is TGTGCCAGCAGCGGAACTAGCGGGGCTTACAATGAGCAGTTCTTC. This encodes CASSGTSGAYNEQFF.

This clonotype was recorded many times. This sequence joins TRBV18 and TRBJ1-3, with unresolved D. The V gene lost 2 bases and the J gene lost 4 bases, with 3 bases spanning the gap. Germline V gene lookup returns CDR1 KGHSH and CDR2 LQKENI. CDR3 size: 12 residues. CDR3 sequence reads: CASSPVGNTIYF. The CDR3, as DNA: TGTGCCAGCTCACCAGTGGGAAACACCATATATTTT.

V and J are TRBV5-4 and TRBJ2-3; D is possibly TRBD1 (6 bases). Trimming cost V 4 bases and J 2 bases, with 14 bases left between them. The germline gives CDR1 SGHNT, CDR2 YYREEE (reference sequence). This CDR3 spans 15 amino acids. The CDR3 reads CASSDRTDLTDTQYF. The CDR3 DNA sequence: TGTGCCAGCAGCGACCGGACAGACCTCACAGATACGCAGTATTTT.

This rearrangement joins TRBV29-1 to TRBJ2-7; no clear D gene. Germline CDR1 is SQVTM and CDR2 is ANQGSEA. The CDR3 totals 15 residues. Trimming left V 1 base short and J 0 bases short, with 13 bases between. The CDR3, as DNA: TGCAGCGTTGAAGCTATAGACCGTAGCTCCTACGAGCAGTACTTC. Residues: CSVEAIDRSSYEQYF.

This clonotype was seen many times. The chain employs TRBV6-2 or TRBV6-3 and TRBJ2-6; 8 nucleotides agree with TRBD1. Per germline, CDR1 MNHEY and CDR2 SVGEGT. This CDR3 region has 15 residues. Losses at the gene ends were 6 bases for V and 2 bases for J; bases not matched to a gene: 3. The CDR3 sequence: CASRGQVAGANVLTF. CDR3 coding DNA: TGTGCCAGCAGGGGACAGGTTGCTGGGGCCAACGTCCTGACTTTC.

About this clonotype: This could be a read error, since a much larger clone is one nucleotide away. The J gene is TRBJ1-4, the V gene TRBV7-9; 7 positions match TRBD1. The CDR3 consists of 16 residues. Germline-derived CDR1 and CDR2 are SEHNR and FQNEAQ (reference sequence). Here the CDR3 reads CASGLIGGGQQEKLFF. In DNA form, the CDR3 reads TGTGCCAGCGGCTTAATAGGGGGGGGACAGCAAGAAAAACTGTTTTTT.

Comments on this clonotype: Here the CDR3 omits its conserved ending phenylalanine or tryptophan, so a read error is the likely source. The rearrangement uses TRBV5-4 and TRBJ1-4; a possible D gene is TRBD1 (5 bases). CDR3 size: 13 residues. Per the germline V gene, CDR1 is SGHNT and CDR2 is YYREEE (reference sequence). V was cut by 0 bases and J by 8 bases, with 8 bases left in between. CDR3 amino acids: CASSLGGSEKLFL. Here the CDR3 DNA reads TGTGCCAGCAGCTTGGGGGGGTCAGAAAAACTGTTTTTA.

Details on this clonotype: With a much larger clone just one base away, this may be a read error. The V gene is TRBV11-2, the J gene TRBJ2-3; D possibly corresponds to TRBD2 (5 bases). CDR3 length: 13 residues. The germline V gene encodes CDR1 SGHAT and CDR2 FQNNGV. The CDR3 coding sequence is TGTGCCGGCAGCAGACAAGCGGCAGATACGCAGTATTTT. Residues: CAGSRQAADTQYF.

This clonotype appeared many times. The chain is built from TRBV2 and TRBJ2-5; D might be TRBD1 (6 bases). Germline V lookup: CDR1 SNHLY, CDR2 FYNNEI. Trimming took 3 bases from V and 5 from J, leaving 13 bases between them. This CDR3 is built from 14 residues. The CDR3 DNA follows: TGTGCCAGCAGTGACCAGACAGGCGAGGAGACCCAGTACTTC. This translates into CASSDQTGEETQYF.

This clonotype came up many times. The chain recombines TRBV29-1 with TRBJ2-7; D tentatively fits TRBD1 or TRBD2 (5 bases each). The V end was cut by 4 bases, the J end by 4 bases, with 14 bases between. Germline CDR1 SQVTM, CDR2 ANQGSEA. There are 13 residues in the CDR3. CDR3 region: CSVAGAVGYEQYF. CDR3 bases: TGCAGCGTTGCCGGGGCTGTTGGGTACGAGCAGTACTTC.

This clonotype was counted at least ten times. V is TRBV28 and J is TRBJ2-3; 8 nucleotides match TRBD2. Germline loops: CDR1 MDHEN, CDR2 SYDVKM. The CDR3 runs to 14 residues. Unmatched junction bases numbered 3, after V lost 6 bases and J lost 1 base. DNA for the CDR3: TGTGCCAGCAGCACTAGCGGAGGCACAGATACGCAGTATTTT. Residues: CASSTSGGTDTQYF.

This clonotype was counted at least ten times. The rearrangement links TRBV20-1 to TRBJ2-1; D gene unclear. The CDR3 has 12 residues. The germline V gene encodes CDR1 DFQATT and CDR2 SNEGSKA (reference sequence). Between the trimmed V and J ends, which lost 0 bases and 9 bases, there was a span of 9 bases. DNA for the CDR3: TGCAGTGCTAGAGAGGCCTACCCTGAGCAGTTCTTC. Its translation is CSAREAYPEQFF.

This clonotype came up many times. V is TRBV7-9 and J is TRBJ2-5; TRBD2 agrees at 7 bases. V lost 0 bases, J lost 4 bases, and 2 bases stayed unmatched. CDR1 and CDR2 from the germline V gene are SEHNR and FQNEAQ (reference sequence). The CDR3 totals 14 residues. The CDR3, as DNA: TGTGCCAGCAGCTTAGCGTTAGCGGGAGAGACCCAGTACTTC. Protein sequence: CASSLALAGETQYF. The full variable domain, in which reference TRBV7-9 and TRBJ2-5 provide the parts outside the CDR3, is DTGVSQNPRHKITKRGQNVTFRCDPISEHNRLYWYRQTLGQGPEFLTYFQNEAQLEKSRLLSDRFSAERPKGSFSTLEIQRTEQGDSAMYLCASSLALAGETQYFGPGTRLLVL.

The chain links TRBV27 to TRBJ2-7, with 8 bases that match TRBD1. V lost 6 bases to trimming and J lost 5 bases; unmatched junction nucleotides: 9. CDR3 length: 14 residues. Germline CDR1 and CDR2: MNHEY and SMNVEV (reference sequence). CDR3 sequence (DNA): TGTGCCAGCAGCCTGGGACAGGCCAGCGACGAGCAGTACTTC. Protein sequence: CASSLGQASDEQYF.

The genes are TRBV19 and TRBJ2-7, with 8 bases identical to TRBD2. The germline V gene has CDR1 LNHDA and CDR2 SQIVND (reference sequence). The CDR3 is 14 residues long. V dropped 6 bases and J dropped 2; count of bases not matched to a gene: 6. Written as DNA, the CDR3 is TGTGCCAGTAGGACCGGGACTAGTCCCTACGAGCAGTACTTC. It specifies CASRTGTSPYEQYF.

The table lists this clonotype with a few counts. The rearrangement links TRBV11-3 to TRBJ2-2; D not certain. Germline loops: CDR1 SGHNT, CDR2 YENEEA. V gave up 0 bases and J gave up 1 base, with 9 bases separating them. CDR3 length: 16 residues. DNA of the CDR3: TGTGCCAGCAGCTTAGATAAACTGCAGAACACCGGGGAGCTGTTTTTT. This translates into CASSLDKLQNTGELFF.

This clonotype was found many times. The rearrangement joins TRBV12-3 or TRBV12-4 to TRBJ2-3; tentatively, D is TRBD1 or TRBD2 (5 bases each). Trimming took 5 bases from V and 2 from J, leaving 20 bases between them. The CDR3 runs 17 residues. The CDR3 nucleotides read TGTGCCAGCAGTAAAGGCCTAGGGACGATCAACACAGATACGCAGTATTTT. This sequence encodes CASSKGLGTINTDTQYF.

The sample holds one count of this clonotype. This may stem from a read error, because a much larger clone lies one nucleotide away. This likely comes from a read error, as the CDR3 has no conserved phenylalanine or tryptophan at its end. This chain connects TRBV27 to TRBJ2-7, with a possible D match to TRBD1 (6 bases). The CDR3 loop spans 13 amino acids. V lost 6 bases and J 4 bases, leaving 13 bases between the germline ends. Germline V CDR1 and CDR2: MNHEY, SMNVEV (reference sequence). The CDR3 spells CASRLTQGYEQYS. DNA for the CDR3: TGTGCCAGCAGACTCACACAGGGATACGAGCAGTACTCC.

This clonotype was counted many times. The chain has TRBV20-1 and TRBJ1-2; a weak D match, TRBD1 (6 bases). This CDR3 has 14 amino acids. CDR1 is DFQATT, CDR2 SNEGSKA, per germline (reference sequence). Between the trimmed V and J ends, which lost 4 bases and 8 bases, there was a span of 20 bases. CDR3 protein: CSATLTGPGGGYTF. The CDR3 DNA follows: TGCAGTGCTACATTGACAGGCCCGGGGGGCGGCTACACCTTC.